The sample holds one count of the clone carrying this T cell receptor (beta chain). TCRdb re-derived calls from the 5' RACE reads in MiXCR, one entry per CDR3 protein. The data hold some 790,000 distinct CDR3 sequences, with around a sixth observed a single time. The CDR3 extends over 11 amino acids. Trimming shortened V by 5 bases and J by 8 bases, and 9 bases separated the two germline ends. The data are from a study of identical twins. These same data were also listed under a study on T cells expressing NK-cell markers. From that study: The TCR beta repertoires originated in sorted CD3+CD56+NKG2C+, CD3+CD56+NKG2C- and CD3+CD56-NKG2C+ T cells. Sequencing covered eight donors, seven HCMV-seropositive and one seronegative. The study found dominant NKG2C+ clonotypes at roughly 1.0-8% of CD8+ T cells in about six donors.

The source material was PBMCs. V gene TRBV12-3 or TRBV12-4 combines with J gene TRBJ1-1; the D is unclear. The sequence derives from a woman aged 18-29 years in good health. CDR3 bases: TGTGCCAGCAGTATGGACCCCGAAGCTTTCTTT. This translates into CASSMDPEAFF.